This T cell receptor beta chain stems from a study of CD8+ T cells in alopecia areata. At the level of the study: Treatment of the treated patients consisted of oral tofacitinib, 5 to 10 mg twice daily. Scoring treated patients' severity relied on the percentage of scalp area affected.

CDR1 and CDR2 (germline): SNHLY, FYNNEI. This CDR3 region has 15 residues. Trimming at V came to 10 bases and at J to 3 bases, leaving 7 bases not matched to a gene. The authors extracted RNA and reverse transcribed it into cDNA as the sequencing template. The assay was immunoSEQ multiplex PCR, and TCRdb's table has in-frame clones only and misses some. The table has 10,000 to 15,000 clones, 55% to 80% seen once; the top ten hold about 7%. As concerns this clone: What it binds is not known.

Study conclusions and caveats: Scalp sequencing captures resident alphabeta T cells of normal skin too. Scalp clonality, together with expanded CD8+ clones among the top 100, fell significantly with tofacitinib.

The treatment: oral pan-JAK inhibitor, 5-10 mg twice daily. Individuals with alopecia areata gave both lesional scalp punch biopsies and peripheral blood for collection. The source was skin, collected at week 4, from a patient treated with tofacitinib. V usage is TRBV2 and J usage is TRBJ1-6, with TRBD1 identical over 9 bases. The TCR was taken from a human donor with alopecia areata. CDR3 coding DNA: TGTGCCACCCAAACGGGACAGGGCTATAATTCACCCCTCCACTTT. This sequence encodes CATQTGQGYNSPLHF.